This T cell receptor (beta chain) was profiled in a study of blood T cell repertoires in COVID-19 (dated by TCRdb to 2020 to 2022). Describing the broader study: Collaborator samples came from the United States, Italy and Spain and covered acute and convalescent phases of COVID-19. The prospective study material was composed of cDNA or gDNA derived from T cells, B-cell-depleted T cells, or PBMCs. Deeply sampled blood TCRbeta repertoires from subjects exposed to, actively infected with, or recovered from COVID-19 were included in the dataset. A freely available public database, intended as a resource for researchers studying the immune response to SARS-CoV-2, is where the repertoires were released. Samples were obtained from the ongoing ImmuneRACE study (first 160 participants) and from 1,000 to 1,500 subjects provided by 6 global collaborators. Sample metadata almost always included a de-identified subject ID, COVID-19 status, age in years and sex. Where available, HLA class I and class II types were taken from metadata supplied by the sample provider and were not determined by assay-based typing. Study-wide findings and limitations: How much clinical and demographic metadata was included differed by source and by participant, and the metadata was provided uncurated.

A word on this clone: The antigen it recognizes is unknown. Qualities for individual bases were not recorded, and no much larger clone is one base off.

Collaborating institutions collected whole blood in K2EDTA tubes following their own protocols. For TCRbeta analysis, collaborators shipped samples in one of three forms: frozen whole blood, isolated PBMCs, or DNA extracted from either of those sample types. TCRbeta CDR3 regions were amplified from genomic DNA using the immunoSEQ Assay, a bias-controlled multiplex PCR. The paper's processing steps were these. Within the assay, amplification of reference gene primers was used to estimate how many nucleated cells each sample contained. Sequence reads were collapsed and filtered to measure the absolute abundance of every unique TCRbeta CDR3 rearrangement. For each sample, productive Simpson clonality was calculated as the square root of Simpson's diversity index over productive rearrangements. Sourced from immuneACCESS, this table was stored by TCRdb with only in-frame sequences that have V and J called. A share of the clones is absent; for the studies checked, an unresolved V gene accounts for under half, and the remainder has no known explanation. V and J calls and clone size come straight from that table; D and trimming were deduced from the DNA. The sample profile shows roughly 120,000 clones; 70% to 80% of them were found once. Clones ranked in the top ten supply 2% to 3% of the sample.

The sample taken for sequencing was peripheral blood. The clonotype was recovered from a middle-aged man with acute or convalescent COVID-19.

The CDR3: CASSLVVRGMGGELFF. The sequenced DNA: TGTGCCAGCAGCTTGGTGGTCAGGGGAATGGGCGGGGAGCTGTTTTTT. The V and J genes are TRBV5-6 and TRBJ2-2; TRBD1 is perhaps the D gene, given 6 matching bases. V and J are truncated by 0 bases and 7 bases respectively, leaving an intervening sequence of 16 bases. The cysteine opens and the phenylalanine closes a CDR3 of 16 amino acids. Here the CDR3 DNA is all that survives: 48 bases in frame from base 1. CDR1 SGHDT and CDR2 YYEEEE were looked up in the germline V gene.